This TCR beta chain was profiled in a study of T cells in Graves' hyperthyroidism and ophthalmopathy. Each patient was aged 18 to 65 and had newly diagnosed hyperthyroidism of under 2 months' duration. PBMCs stemmed from approximately 10 ml fresh peripheral blood. This CDR3 spans 15 amino acids. From germline, CDR1 is SGDLS and CDR2 YYNGEE. J lost 4 bases, V lost 6 bases, and 10 bases had no gene match. This clonotype was seen ten or more times. Its target is unknown. Amplification of TCR beta CDR3 regions was performed using RNA transcripts as template. A set of HTBI primers served as the primers for a first-round RT-PCR of the TCR CDR3. One entry per CDR3 protein, called by TCRdb with MiXCR from the multiplex PCR reads. The sample lists 400,000 to 550,000 distinct CDR3 sequences; approximately 15% were seen once. Regarding the study as a whole: Ophthalmopathy was model-predicted a median about 7.1 months pre-onset.

The rearrangement links TRBV9 to TRBJ1-2, with 9 positions matching TRBD1. The clonotype comes from a woman under 30 with Graves' hyperthyroidism. The sample was blood. The CDR3 is CASTLTGGAGYGYTF. The CDR3 nucleotides read TGTGCCAGCACCCTTACAGGGGGCGCCGGCTATGGCTACACCTTC.